The entry below gives a single T cell receptor (beta chain) sequence along with its context. The germline CDR1 and CDR2 sequences are SGHRS and YFSETQ. The CDR3 sequence is 15 residues long. Unmatched junction bases numbered 7, after V lost 4 bases and J lost 4 bases. The data originate from a study of blood T cell repertoires in COVID-19. Across the whole study: Acute and convalescent COVID-19 samples came from the United States, Italy and Spain. The analysed material was cDNA or gDNA that came from T cells, B-cell-depleted T cells, or PBMCs.

Under the authors' procedure: Researchers report that nucleated cell counts were estimated from reference gene primer amplification. The data were produced by immunoSEQ multiplex PCR, yet TCRdb's version contains in-frame clones alone and is incomplete. The V and J calls and the clone size are those of that table, but D and trimming were determined from the DNA. The sample gives hundreds of thousands of clones, roughly 80% of which show up once; roughly 10% is in the top ten. The TCR originated in a man at least 80 years old with acute or convalescent COVID-19. The V gene is TRBV5-1, the J gene TRBJ2-1; 8 nucleotides agree with TRBD1. The specimen was peripheral blood. CDR3 protein: CASSLGTGPYNEQFF. The CDR3 DNA sequence: TGCGCCAGCAGCCTCGGGACAGGACCTTACAATGAGCAGTTCTTC.